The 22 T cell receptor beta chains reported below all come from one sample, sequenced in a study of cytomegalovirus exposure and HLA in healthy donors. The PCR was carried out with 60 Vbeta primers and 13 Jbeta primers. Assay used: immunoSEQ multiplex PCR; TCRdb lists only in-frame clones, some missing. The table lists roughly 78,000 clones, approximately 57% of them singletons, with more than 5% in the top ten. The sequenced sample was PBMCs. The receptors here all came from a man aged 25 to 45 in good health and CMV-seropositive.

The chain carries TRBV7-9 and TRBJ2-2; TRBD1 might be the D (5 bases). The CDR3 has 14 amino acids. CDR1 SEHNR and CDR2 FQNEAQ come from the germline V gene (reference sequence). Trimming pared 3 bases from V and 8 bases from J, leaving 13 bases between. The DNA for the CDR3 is TGTGCCAGCAGCTTGGACATGCCAGCAGGGGAGCTGTTTTTT. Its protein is CASSLDMPAGELFF.

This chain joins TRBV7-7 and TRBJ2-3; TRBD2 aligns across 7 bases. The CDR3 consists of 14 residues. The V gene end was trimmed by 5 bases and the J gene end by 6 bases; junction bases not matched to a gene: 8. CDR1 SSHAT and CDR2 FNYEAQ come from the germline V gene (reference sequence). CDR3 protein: CASSRGLGGDTQYF. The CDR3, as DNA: TGTGCCAGCAGCCGCGGACTAGGCGGCGATACGCAGTATTTT.

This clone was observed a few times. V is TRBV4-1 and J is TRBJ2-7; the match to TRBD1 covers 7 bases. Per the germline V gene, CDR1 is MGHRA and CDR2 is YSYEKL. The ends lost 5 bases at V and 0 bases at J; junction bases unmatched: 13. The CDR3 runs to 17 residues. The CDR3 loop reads CASSGRQTGQSSYEQYF. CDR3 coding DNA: TGCGCCAGCAGCGGCCGCCAGACAGGGCAAAGCTCCTACGAGCAGTACTTC.

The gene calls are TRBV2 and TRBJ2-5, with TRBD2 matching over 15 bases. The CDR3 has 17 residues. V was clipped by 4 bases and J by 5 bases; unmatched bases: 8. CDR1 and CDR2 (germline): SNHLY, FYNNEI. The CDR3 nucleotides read TGTGCCAGCAGTGCGCCCCGGACTAGCGGGAGGGATGAGACCCAGTACTTC. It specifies CASSAPRTSGRDETQYF.

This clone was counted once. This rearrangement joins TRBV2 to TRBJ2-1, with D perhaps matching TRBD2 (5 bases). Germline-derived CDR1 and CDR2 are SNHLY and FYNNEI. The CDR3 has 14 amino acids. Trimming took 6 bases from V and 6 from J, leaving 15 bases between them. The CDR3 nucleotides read TGTGCCAGCAGCGCAAGCCACGGGGTCAATGAGCAGTTCTTC. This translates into CASSASHGVNEQFF.

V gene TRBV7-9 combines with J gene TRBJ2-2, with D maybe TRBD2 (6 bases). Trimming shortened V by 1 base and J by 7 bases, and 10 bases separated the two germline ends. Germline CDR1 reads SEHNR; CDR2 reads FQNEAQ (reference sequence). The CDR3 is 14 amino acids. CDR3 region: CASSLDLAIGELFF. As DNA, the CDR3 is TGTGCCAGCAGCTTAGATCTAGCGATCGGGGAGCTGTTTTTT.

The CDR3 coding sequence is TGTGCCAGCAGCCAGAATAAAGACAGGGCTTTTTATGGCTACACCTTC. It encodes CASSQNKDRAFYGYTF. This chain links TRBV14 with TRBJ1-2; 7 bases fit TRBD1. Losses at the gene ends were 3 bases for V and 5 bases for J; bases not matched to a gene: 12. The length of the CDR3 is 16 residues. Germline CDR1 and CDR2: SGHDN and FVKESK. Together with reference TRBV14 and TRBJ1-2, the CDR3 gives the full variable domain: EAGVTQFPSHSVIEKGQTVTLRCDPISGHDNLYWYRRVMGKEIKFLLHFVKESKQDESGMPNNRFLAERTGGTYSTLKVQPAELEDSGVYFCASSQNKDRAFYGYTFGSGTRLTVV.

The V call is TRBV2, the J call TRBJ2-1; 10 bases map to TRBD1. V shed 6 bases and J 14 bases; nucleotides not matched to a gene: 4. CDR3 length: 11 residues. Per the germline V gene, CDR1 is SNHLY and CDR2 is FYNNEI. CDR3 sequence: CASRDRGEEFF. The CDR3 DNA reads TGTGCCAGCAGGGACAGGGGGGAAGAGTTCTTC.

DNA of the CDR3: TGTGCCTGGAGGAGGACTCGGGAAATGGGTAACTATGGCTACACCTTC. Its protein is CAWRRTREMGNYGYTF. This chain uses TRBV30 with TRBJ1-2; the D is unclear. Germline CDR1 reads GTSNPN; CDR2 reads SVGIG (reference sequence). This CDR3 has 16 residues. Trimming removed 3 bases at V and 1 base at J, with 18 bases between.

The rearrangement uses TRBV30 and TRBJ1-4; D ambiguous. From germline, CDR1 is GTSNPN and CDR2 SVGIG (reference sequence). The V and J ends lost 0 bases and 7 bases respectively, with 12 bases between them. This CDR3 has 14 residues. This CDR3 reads CAWSVKNAGEKLFF. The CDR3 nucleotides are TGTGCCTGGAGTGTAAAGAATGCGGGTGAAAAACTGTTTTTT.

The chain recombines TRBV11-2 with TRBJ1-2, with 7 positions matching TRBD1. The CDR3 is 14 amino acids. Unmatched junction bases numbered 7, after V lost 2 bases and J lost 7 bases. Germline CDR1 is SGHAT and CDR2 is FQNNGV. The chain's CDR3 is CASSLMEGGTGYTF. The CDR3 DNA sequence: TGTGCCAGCAGCTTAATGGAAGGGGGCACTGGCTACACCTTC.

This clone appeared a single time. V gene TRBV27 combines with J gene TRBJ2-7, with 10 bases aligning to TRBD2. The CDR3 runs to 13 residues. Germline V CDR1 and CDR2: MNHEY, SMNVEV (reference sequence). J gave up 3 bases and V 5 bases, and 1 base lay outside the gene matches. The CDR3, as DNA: TGTGCCAGCAGTCCTAGCGGGAGCTACGAGCAGTACTTC. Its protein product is CASSPSGSYEQYF.

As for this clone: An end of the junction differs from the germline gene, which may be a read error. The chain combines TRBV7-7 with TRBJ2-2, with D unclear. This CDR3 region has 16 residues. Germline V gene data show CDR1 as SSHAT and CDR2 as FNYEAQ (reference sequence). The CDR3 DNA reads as TGTGCTAGCAGCTCCCTGGTGGGCCGGAACACCGGGGAGCTGTTTTTT. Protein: CASSSLVGRNTGELFF.

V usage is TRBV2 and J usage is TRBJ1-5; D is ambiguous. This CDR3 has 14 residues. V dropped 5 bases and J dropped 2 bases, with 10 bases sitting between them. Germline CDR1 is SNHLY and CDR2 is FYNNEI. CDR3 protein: CASSLALGNQPQHF. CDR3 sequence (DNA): TGTGCCAGCAGTTTAGCACTTGGCAATCAGCCCCAGCATTTT.

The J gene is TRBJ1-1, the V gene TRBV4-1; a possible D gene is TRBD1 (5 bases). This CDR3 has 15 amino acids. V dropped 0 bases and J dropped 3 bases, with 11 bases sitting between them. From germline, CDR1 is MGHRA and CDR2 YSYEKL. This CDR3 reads CASSQDWRGDTEAFF. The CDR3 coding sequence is TGCGCCAGCAGCCAAGATTGGAGGGGTGACACTGAAGCTTTCTTT.

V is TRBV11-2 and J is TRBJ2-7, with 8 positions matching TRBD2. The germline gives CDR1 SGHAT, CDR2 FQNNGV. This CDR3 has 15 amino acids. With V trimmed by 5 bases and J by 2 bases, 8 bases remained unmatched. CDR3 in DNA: TGTGCCAGCAGCCCTAGTGCGGGGGGTACCTACGAGCAGTACTTC. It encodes CASSPSAGGTYEQYF.

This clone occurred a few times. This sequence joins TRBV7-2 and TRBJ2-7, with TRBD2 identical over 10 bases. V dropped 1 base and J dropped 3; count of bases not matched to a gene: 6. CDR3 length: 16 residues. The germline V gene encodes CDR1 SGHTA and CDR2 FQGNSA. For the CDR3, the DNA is TGTGCCAGCAGCTTAGGCAGAGCGGGAGGGGACTACGAGCAGTACTTC. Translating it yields CASSLGRAGGDYEQYF.

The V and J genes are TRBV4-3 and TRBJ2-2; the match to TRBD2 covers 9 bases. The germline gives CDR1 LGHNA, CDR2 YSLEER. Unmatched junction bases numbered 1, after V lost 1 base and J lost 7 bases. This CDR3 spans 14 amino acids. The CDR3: CASSQVLAGGELFF. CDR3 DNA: TGCGCCAGCAGCCAAGTACTAGCGGGCGGGGAGCTGTTTTTT.

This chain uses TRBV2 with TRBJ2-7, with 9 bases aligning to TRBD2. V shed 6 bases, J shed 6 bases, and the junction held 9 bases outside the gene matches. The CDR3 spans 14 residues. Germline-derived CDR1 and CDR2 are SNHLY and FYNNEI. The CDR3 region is CASRTGTSFSEQYF. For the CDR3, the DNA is TGTGCCAGCAGGACCGGGACTAGCTTTTCCGAGCAGTACTTC.

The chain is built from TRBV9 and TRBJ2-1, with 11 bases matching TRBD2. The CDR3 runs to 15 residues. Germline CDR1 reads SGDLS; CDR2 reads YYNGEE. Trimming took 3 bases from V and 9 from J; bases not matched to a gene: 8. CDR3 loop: CASSAQLAGEGEQFF. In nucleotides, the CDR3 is TGTGCCAGCAGCGCCCAACTAGCGGGAGAGGGTGAGCAGTTCTTC.

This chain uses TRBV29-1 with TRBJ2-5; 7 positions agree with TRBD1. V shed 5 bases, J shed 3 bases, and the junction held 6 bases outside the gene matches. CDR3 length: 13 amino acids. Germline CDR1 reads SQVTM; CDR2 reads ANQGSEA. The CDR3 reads CSVLWQGEETQYF. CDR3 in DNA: TGCAGCGTTTTGTGGCAGGGGGAAGAGACCCAGTACTTC.

DNA for the CDR3: TGTGCCAGCAGTGAATGGGTCGAGGGAGGTAACTATGGCTACACCTTC. Its protein is CASSEWVEGGNYGYTF. The chain employs TRBV6-1 and TRBJ1-2; D ambiguous. Trimming removed 2 bases from V and 1 base from J, with 14 bases in between. The CDR3 extends over 16 amino acids. The germline V gene has CDR1 MNHNS and CDR2 SASEGT.